This T cell receptor (beta chain) was identified in a study of T cell responses to AZD1222 COVID-19 vaccine. V lost 7 bases and J 4 bases, leaving 14 bases between the germline ends. The CDR3 spans 14 residues. Germline values: CDR1 SNHLY, CDR2 FYNNEI. Study-wide points: At baseline, just five to seven AZD1222 recipients tested seropositive. Among the donors, most were white British and more were female, and clonal diversity was possibly underestimated.

Only in-frame clones appear in the TCRdb table, and some are missing; sequencing was by immunoSEQ multiplex PCR. The sample holds approximately 160,000 clones, approximately 90% seen once. With regard to this clone: Its cognate antigen is unknown.

The chain recombines TRBV2 with TRBJ1-5; D gene ambiguous. This material consisted of peripheral blood, taken on day 0 of AZD1222 vaccination. This clonotype was sampled from an adult in good health. DNA for the CDR3: TGTGCCAGCACCGGGGTACTGGGGAATCAGCCCCAGCATTTT. Translating gives CASTGVLGNQPQHF. Full variable domain (rest looked up from reference TRBV2 and TRBJ1-5): EPEVTQTPSHQVTQMGQEVILRCVPISNHLYFYWYRQILGQKVEFLVSFYNNEISEKSEIFDDQFSVERPDGSNFTLKIRSTKLEDSAMYFCASTGVLGNQPQHFGDGTRLSIL.